Below are 20 T cell receptor beta chains sequenced from a single sample in a study of cytomegalovirus exposure and HLA in healthy donors. In the PCR, 60 Vbeta and 13 Jbeta primers were used. Measured with immunoSEQ multiplex PCR; TCRdb has only the in-frame clones, and not every one. The sample spans about 20,000 clones; the ten largest clones claim around a fifth. What was sequenced was PBMCs. The receptors stem from a man in his fifties or sixties in good health and CMV-seropositive.

Comment on this clone: This same CDR3 is encoded by further DNA sequences in the sample. CDR3 amino acids: CASSLVLGSYEQYF. CDR3 in DNA: TGTGCCAGCAGCTTGGTACTCGGCTCCTACGAGCAGTACTTC. The V gene is TRBV5-6, the J gene TRBJ2-7; D is ambiguous. The length of the CDR3 is 14 residues. CDR1 SGHDT and CDR2 YYEEEE come from the germline V gene. V lost 0 bases, J lost 0 bases, and 7 bases lay in between.

The chain is built from TRBV5-5 and TRBJ1-3; tentatively, D is TRBD1 (5 bases). The CDR3 has 15 amino acids. V shed 5 bases and J shed 2 bases, with 14 bases lying between them. Germline CDR1 reads SGHKS; CDR2 reads YYEKEE (reference sequence). The CDR3 region is CASRPPGETGNTIYF. The CDR3, as DNA: TGTGCCAGCAGGCCACCGGGGGAAACTGGAAACACCATATATTTT.

The V gene is TRBV6-1, the J gene TRBJ2-7, with 9 positions matching TRBD2. Germline values: CDR1 MNHNS, CDR2 SASEGT. Trimming at V came to 4 bases and at J to 5 bases, leaving 6 bases not matched to a gene. The length of the CDR3 is 14 residues. Here the CDR3 reads CASSVQREEDEQYF. The CDR3, as DNA: TGTGCCAGCAGTGTTCAGCGGGAGGAGGACGAGCAGTACTTC.

The V and J genes are TRBV9 and TRBJ1-6; D gene unclear. V was clipped by 1 base and J by 7 bases, with 9 bases between them. From germline, CDR1 is SGDLS and CDR2 YYNGEE. This CDR3 contains 14 residues. The CDR3: CASSVSYGNSPLHF. CDR3 sequence (DNA): TGTGCCAGCAGCGTATCGTACGGGAATTCACCCCTCCACTTT.

The gene calls are TRBV5-1 and TRBJ2-1, with D possibly matching TRBD1 (5 bases). Trimming pared 0 bases from V and 6 bases from J, leaving 10 bases between. In germline, CDR1 is SGHRS, CDR2 YFSETQ. The CDR3 length is 14 residues. This CDR3 is CASSLAQGSNEQFF. CDR3 nucleotides: TGCGCCAGCAGCTTGGCTCAGGGTAGCAATGAGCAGTTCTTC.

This chain uses TRBV10-2 with TRBJ1-4, with 7 bases that match TRBD1. Germline values: CDR1 WSHSY, CDR2 SAAADI. The V segment lost 2 bases and the J segment 4 bases; nucleotides outside the gene matches: 1. The CDR3 loop spans 14 amino acids. CDR3 bases: TGCGCCAGCAGTGAGAACAGGGGTAATGAAAAACTGTTTTTT. It specifies CASSENRGNEKLFF.

The rearrangement links TRBV4-1 to TRBJ1-3; 8 bases align to TRBD1. The J segment lost 7 bases and the V segment lost 1 base, leaving 6 bases of the junction unmatched. This CDR3 is 15 amino acids long. Germline V CDR1 and CDR2: MGHRA, YSYEKL. The CDR3 region has the DNA TGCGCCAGCAGCCAAGCCGGGACAGGAGGGAACACCATATATTTT. It is translated as CASSQAGTGGNTIYF.

The chain employs TRBV5-6 and TRBJ1-1; D might be TRBD1 (6 bases). V was clipped by 1 base and J by 7 bases, with 8 bases between them. The V gene's germline CDR1 is SGHDT and CDR2 YYEEEE. CDR3 length: 12 amino acids. The CDR3 sequence: CASSLWDIEAFF. Written as DNA, the CDR3 is TGTGCCAGCAGCTTGTGGGACATTGAAGCTTTCTTT.

The chain uses TRBV5-1 and TRBJ2-2; 8 nucleotides match TRBD2. CDR1 and CDR2 from the germline V gene are SGHRS and YFSETQ. This CDR3 comprises 15 residues. With V trimmed by 4 bases and J by 6 bases, 8 bases remained unmatched. CDR3 coding DNA: TGCGCCAGCAGCCCCGAGGGAGCGGGAGCCGGGGAGCTGTTTTTT. Its translation: CASSPEGAGAGELFF.

V gene TRBV5-4 combines with J gene TRBJ1-1, with D possibly being TRBD1 (5 bases). The V gene's germline CDR1 is SGHNT and CDR2 YYREEE (reference sequence). This CDR3 region has 14 residues. V was clipped by 4 bases and J by 4 bases, with 14 bases between them. The CDR3 DNA is TGTGCCAGCAGCAAGACAGCACTGGGCACTGAAGCTTTCTTT. This encodes CASSKTALGTEAFF.

The J gene is TRBJ2-5, the V gene TRBV6-5, with a possible D match to TRBD1 (6 bases). The V gene lost 6 bases and the J gene lost 2 bases, with 13 bases spanning the gap. The germline CDR1 and CDR2 sequences are MNHEY and SVGAGI. The CDR3 length is 14 residues. CDR3 in amino acids: CASSLGARQETQYF. CDR3 sequence (DNA): TGTGCCAGCAGCTTGGGGGCTAGACAAGAGACCCAGTACTTC.

This rearrangement joins TRBV19 to TRBJ2-7, with TRBD2 identical over 14 bases. The germline CDR1 and CDR2 sequences are LNHDA and SQIVND (reference sequence). CDR3 size: 16 residues. V was clipped by 6 bases and J by 3 bases; unmatched bases: 7. The chain's CDR3 is CASSAGLAGGLYEQYF. The DNA for the CDR3 is TGTGCCAGTAGCGCTGGACTAGCGGGAGGCCTCTACGAGCAGTACTTC.

The chain carries TRBV18 and TRBJ1-1; 8 nucleotides agree with TRBD1. Germline trimming cut 6 bases from V and 0 bases from J; bases unmatched to any gene: 3. This CDR3 region has 14 residues. Germline-derived CDR1 and CDR2 are KGHSH and LQKENI. The CDR3 reads CASSGQGMNTEAFF. In nucleotides, the CDR3 is TGTGCCAGCTCCGGACAGGGCATGAACACTGAAGCTTTCTTT.

This chain links TRBV7-9 with TRBJ2-7, with 9 bases identical to TRBD2. This CDR3 spans 13 amino acids. The V gene end was trimmed by 7 bases and the J gene end by 2 bases; junction bases not matched to a gene: 3. The germline V gene has CDR1 SEHNR and CDR2 FQNEAQ (reference sequence). CDR3 in DNA: TGTGCCAGCACGGGCGGGAGGGCCTACGAGCAGTACTTC. It codes for CASTGGRAYEQYF.

The CDR3, as DNA: TGCGCCAGCAGCCCCGGACAGGGGCCCTCCTACGAGCAGTACTTC. Residues: CASSPGQGPSYEQYF. The chain carries TRBV4-1 and TRBJ2-7, with 9 positions matching TRBD1. This CDR3 has 15 amino acids. V was pared by 4 bases and J by 0 bases, with 4 bases of the junction left unmatched. Germline lookup yields CDR1 MGHRA and CDR2 YSYEKL.

The chain uses TRBV6-6 and TRBJ2-3, with a possible D match to TRBD2 (6 bases). Trimming took off 6 bases at V and 0 bases at J, with 10 bases between the two ends. The CDR3 consists of 14 residues. The germline V gene has CDR1 MNHNY and CDR2 SVGAGI (reference sequence). CDR3 DNA sequence: TGTGCCAGCAGGATGGAGGGAAGCACAGATACGCAGTATTTT. It specifies CASRMEGSTDTQYF.

The chain carries TRBV6-5 and TRBJ2-1; tentative D call: TRBD1 (5 bases). Per germline, CDR1 MNHEY and CDR2 SVGAGI. The V and J ends lost 2 bases and 12 bases respectively, with 8 bases between them. The CDR3 runs 11 residues. The CDR3 DNA is TGTGCCAGCAGTTACGGGGCCGGGCAGTTCTTC. Residues: CASSYGAGQFF.

About this clone itself: This specimen includes other DNA sequences encoding the same CDR3. The chain recombines TRBV5-1 with TRBJ2-5; perhaps TRBD2 as D (5 bases). V lost 1 base and J 4 bases, leaving 8 bases between the germline ends. CDR1 is SGHRS and CDR2 is YFSETQ in the germline V gene. This CDR3 comprises 13 residues. The CDR3 coding sequence is TGCGCCAGCAGCTTGCGGGAAAGAGAGACCCAGTACTTC. Protein sequence: CASSLRERETQYF.

The V call is TRBV29-1, the J call TRBJ1-1, with a weak D call TRBD1 (5 bases). Germline values: CDR1 SQVTM, CDR2 ANQGSEA. Trimming took 6 bases from V and 2 from J, leaving 13 bases between them. CDR3 length: 13 residues. The CDR3 coding sequence is TGCAGCGTGACCTCCACAGGTAACACTGAAGCTTTCTTT. Translating it yields CSVTSTGNTEAFF.

V and J are TRBV6-1 and TRBJ2-1; 11 positions match TRBD2. The germline V gene has CDR1 MNHNS and CDR2 SASEGT. V was clipped by 7 bases and J by 3 bases; unmatched bases: 5. The CDR3 length is 15 residues. The CDR3 protein is CASTKTSGIYNEQFF. As DNA, the CDR3 is TGTGCCAGCACCAAGACTAGCGGGATCTACAATGAGCAGTTCTTC.